This T cell receptor (beta chain) derives from a study of shared clonotypes between healthy human individuals. The assay was immunoSEQ multiplex PCR, and TCRdb's table has in-frame clones only and misses some. The table shows some 500,000 clones, with around 77% occurring only once. Between the trimmed V and J ends, which lost 5 bases and 1 base, there was a span of 8 bases. Germline CDR1 reads MNHEY; CDR2 reads SMNVEV (reference sequence). The CDR3 runs to 13 residues. This receptor was obtained from a woman aged 40 to 50 in good health. Some clones in this sample may be carry-over from other donors' samples. The chain uses TRBV27 and TRBJ2-5, with unresolved D. The sample comprised PBMCs. The CDR3 spells CASSPRTQETQYF. CDR3 nucleotide sequence: TGTGCCAGCAGTCCCCGGACCCAAGAGACCCAGTACTTC.